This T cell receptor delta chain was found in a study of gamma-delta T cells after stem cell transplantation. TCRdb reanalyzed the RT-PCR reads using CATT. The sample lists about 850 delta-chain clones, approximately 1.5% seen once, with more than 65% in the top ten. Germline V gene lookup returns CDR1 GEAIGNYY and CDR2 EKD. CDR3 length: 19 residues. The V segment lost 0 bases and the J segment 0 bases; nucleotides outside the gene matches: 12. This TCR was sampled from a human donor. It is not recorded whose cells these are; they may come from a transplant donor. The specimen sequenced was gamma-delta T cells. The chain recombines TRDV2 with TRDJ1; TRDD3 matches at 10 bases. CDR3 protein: CACDTVPLGDREDTDKLIF. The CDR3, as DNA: TGTGCCTGTGACACCGTACCACTGGGGGATCGGGAGGACACCGATAAACTCATCTTT.